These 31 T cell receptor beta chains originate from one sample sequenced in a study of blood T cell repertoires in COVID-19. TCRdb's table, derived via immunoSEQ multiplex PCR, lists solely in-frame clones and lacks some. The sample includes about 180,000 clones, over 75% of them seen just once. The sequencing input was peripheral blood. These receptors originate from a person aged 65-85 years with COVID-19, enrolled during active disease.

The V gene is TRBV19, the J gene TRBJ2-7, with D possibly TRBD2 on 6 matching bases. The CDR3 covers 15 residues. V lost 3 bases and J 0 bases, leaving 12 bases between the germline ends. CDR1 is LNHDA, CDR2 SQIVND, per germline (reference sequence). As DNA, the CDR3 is TGTGCCAGTAGTATTAGAGCGGGCAGCTCCTACGAGCAGTACTTC. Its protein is CASSIRAGSSYEQYF.

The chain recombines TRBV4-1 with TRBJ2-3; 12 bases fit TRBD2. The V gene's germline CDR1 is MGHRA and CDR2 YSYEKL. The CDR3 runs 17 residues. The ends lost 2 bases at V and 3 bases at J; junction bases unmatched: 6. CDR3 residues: CASSQLGLAGLTDTQYF. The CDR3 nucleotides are TGCGCCAGCAGCCAACTAGGACTAGCGGGACTGACAGATACGCAGTATTTT.

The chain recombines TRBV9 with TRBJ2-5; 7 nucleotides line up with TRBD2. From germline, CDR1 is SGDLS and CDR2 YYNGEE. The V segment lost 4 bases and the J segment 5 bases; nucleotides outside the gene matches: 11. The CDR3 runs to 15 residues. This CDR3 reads CASSKSPTSMETQYF. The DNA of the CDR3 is TGTGCCAGCAGCAAAAGCCCGACTAGCATGGAGACCCAGTACTTC.

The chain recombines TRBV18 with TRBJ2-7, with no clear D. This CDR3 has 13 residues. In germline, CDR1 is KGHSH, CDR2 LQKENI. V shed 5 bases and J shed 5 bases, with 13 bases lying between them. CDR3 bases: TGTGCCAGCTCAAATCCGATCAGCGACGAGCAGTACTTC. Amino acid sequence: CASSNPISDEQYF.

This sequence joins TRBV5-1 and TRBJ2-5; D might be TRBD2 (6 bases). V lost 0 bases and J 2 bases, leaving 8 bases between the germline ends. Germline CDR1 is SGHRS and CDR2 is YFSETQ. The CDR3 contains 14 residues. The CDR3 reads CASSLVGRQETQYF. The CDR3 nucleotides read TGCGCCAGCAGCTTGGTCGGGAGACAAGAGACCCAGTACTTC.

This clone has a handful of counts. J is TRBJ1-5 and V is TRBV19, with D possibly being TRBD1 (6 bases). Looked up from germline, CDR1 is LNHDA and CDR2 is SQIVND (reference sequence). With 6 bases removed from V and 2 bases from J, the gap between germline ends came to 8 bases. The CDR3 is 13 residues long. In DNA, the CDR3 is TGTGCCAGTAGAGGGGGTGGCAATCAGCCCCAGCATTTT. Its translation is CASRGGGNQPQHF.

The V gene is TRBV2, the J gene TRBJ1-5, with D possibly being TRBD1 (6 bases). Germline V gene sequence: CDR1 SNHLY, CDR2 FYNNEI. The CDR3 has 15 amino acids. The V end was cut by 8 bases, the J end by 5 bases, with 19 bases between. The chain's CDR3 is CASRLQGLGDQPQHF. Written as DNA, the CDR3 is TGTGCCAGCCGCTTACAGGGCCTAGGGGATCAGCCCCAGCATTTT. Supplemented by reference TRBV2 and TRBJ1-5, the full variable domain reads EPEVTQTPSHQVTQMGQEVILRCVPISNHLYFYWYRQILGQKVEFLVSFYNNEISEKSEIFDDQFSVERPDGSNFTLKIRSTKLEDSAMYFCASRLQGLGDQPQHFGDGTRLSIL.

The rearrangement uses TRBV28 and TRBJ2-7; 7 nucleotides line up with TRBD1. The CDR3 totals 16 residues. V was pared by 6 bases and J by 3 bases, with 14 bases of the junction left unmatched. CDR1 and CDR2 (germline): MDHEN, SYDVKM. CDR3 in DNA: TGTGCCAGCAGCAACACCCTGTTGGGACAGTACTACGAGCAGTACTTC. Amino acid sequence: CASSNTLLGQYYEQYF.

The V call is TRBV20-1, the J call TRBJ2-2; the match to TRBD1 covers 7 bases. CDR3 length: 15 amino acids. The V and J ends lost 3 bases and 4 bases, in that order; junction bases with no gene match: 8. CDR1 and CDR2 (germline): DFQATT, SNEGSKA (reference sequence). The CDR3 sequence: CSASPWDRVTGELFF. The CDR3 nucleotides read TGCAGTGCTAGTCCCTGGGACAGAGTCACCGGGGAGCTGTTTTTT.

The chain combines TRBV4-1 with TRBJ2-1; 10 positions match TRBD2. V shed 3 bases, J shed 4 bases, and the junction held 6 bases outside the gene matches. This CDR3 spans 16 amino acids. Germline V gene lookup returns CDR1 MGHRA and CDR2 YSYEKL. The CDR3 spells CASSHIAGGYYNEQFF. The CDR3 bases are TGCGCCAGCAGCCACATAGCGGGGGGCTATTACAATGAGCAGTTCTTC.

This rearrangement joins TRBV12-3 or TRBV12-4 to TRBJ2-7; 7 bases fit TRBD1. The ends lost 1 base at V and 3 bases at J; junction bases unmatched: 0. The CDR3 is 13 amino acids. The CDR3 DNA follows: TGTGCCAGCAGTTTAGGGGACAGCTACGAGCAGTACTTC. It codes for CASSLGDSYEQYF.

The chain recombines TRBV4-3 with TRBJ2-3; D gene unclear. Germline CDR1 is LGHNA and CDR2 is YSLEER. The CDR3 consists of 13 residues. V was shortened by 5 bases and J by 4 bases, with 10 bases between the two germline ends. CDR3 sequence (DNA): TGCGCCAGCAGCGATATAGTTGCAGATACGCAGTATTTT. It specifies CASSDIVADTQYF.

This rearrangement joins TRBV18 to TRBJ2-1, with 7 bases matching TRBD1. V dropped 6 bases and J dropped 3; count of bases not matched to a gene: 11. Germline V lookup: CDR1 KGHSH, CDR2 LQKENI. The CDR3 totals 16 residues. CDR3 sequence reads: CASSPETGSFYNEQFF. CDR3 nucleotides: TGTGCCAGCTCGCCGGAGACAGGGTCCTTCTACAATGAGCAGTTCTTC.

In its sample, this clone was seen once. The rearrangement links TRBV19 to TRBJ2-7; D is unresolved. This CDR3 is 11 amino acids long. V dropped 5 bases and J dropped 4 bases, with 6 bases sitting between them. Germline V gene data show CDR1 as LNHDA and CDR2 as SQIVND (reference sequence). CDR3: CASSERYEQYF. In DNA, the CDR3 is TGTGCCAGTAGTGAGAGATACGAGCAGTACTTC.

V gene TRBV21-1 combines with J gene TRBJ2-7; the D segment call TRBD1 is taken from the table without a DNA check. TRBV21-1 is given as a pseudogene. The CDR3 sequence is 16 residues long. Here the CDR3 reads CASSKAQRQGNYEQYF. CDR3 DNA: TGTGCCAGCAGCAAAGCCCAACGACAGGGAAACTACGAGCAGTACTTC.

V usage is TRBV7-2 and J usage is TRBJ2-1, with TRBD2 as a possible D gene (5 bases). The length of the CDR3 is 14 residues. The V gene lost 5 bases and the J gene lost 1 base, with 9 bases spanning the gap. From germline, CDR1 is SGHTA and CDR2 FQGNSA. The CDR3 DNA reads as TGTGCCAGCAGCGACGACTATTCCTACAATGAGCAGTTCTTC. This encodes CASSDDYSYNEQFF. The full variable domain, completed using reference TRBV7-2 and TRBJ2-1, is GAGVSQSPSNKVTEKGKDVELRCDPISGHTALYWYRQSLGQGLEFLIYFQGNSAPDKSGLPSDRFSAERTGGSVSTLTIQRTQQEDSAVYLCASSDDYSYNEQFFGPGTRLTVL.

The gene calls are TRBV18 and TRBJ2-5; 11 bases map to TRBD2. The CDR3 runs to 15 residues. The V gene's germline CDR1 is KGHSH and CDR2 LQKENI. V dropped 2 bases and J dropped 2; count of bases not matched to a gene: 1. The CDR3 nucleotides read TGTGCCAGCTCACCATTAGCGGGAGGGCAAGAGACCCAGTACTTC. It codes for CASSPLAGGQETQYF. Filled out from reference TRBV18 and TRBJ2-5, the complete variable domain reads NAGVMQNPRHLVRRRGQEARLRCSPMKGHSHVYWYRQLPEEGLKFMVYLQKENIIDESGMPKERFSAEFPKEGPSILRIQQVVRGDSAAYFCASSPLAGGQETQYFGPGTRLLVL.

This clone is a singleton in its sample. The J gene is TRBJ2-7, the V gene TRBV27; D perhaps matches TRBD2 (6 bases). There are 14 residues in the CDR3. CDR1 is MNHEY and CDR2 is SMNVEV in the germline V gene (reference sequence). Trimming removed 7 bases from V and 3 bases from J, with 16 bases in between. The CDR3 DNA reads TGTGCCAGCAAGGGACCCTCGCGGGGCTACGAGCAGTACTTC. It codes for CASKGPSRGYEQYF.

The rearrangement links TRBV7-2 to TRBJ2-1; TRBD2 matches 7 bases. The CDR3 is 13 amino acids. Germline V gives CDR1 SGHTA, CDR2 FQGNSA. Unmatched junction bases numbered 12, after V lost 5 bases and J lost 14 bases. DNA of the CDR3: TGTGCCAGCAGCGAATCCTACCCGCGGGGGAAGTTCTTC. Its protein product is CASSESYPRGKFF.

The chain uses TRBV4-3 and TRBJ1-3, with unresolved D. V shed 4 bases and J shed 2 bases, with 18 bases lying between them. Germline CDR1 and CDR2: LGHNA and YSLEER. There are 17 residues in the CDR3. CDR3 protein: CASSPTRSSGAGNTIYF. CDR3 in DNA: TGCGCCAGCAGCCCCACAAGGTCTTCCGGGGCTGGAAACACCATATATTTT.

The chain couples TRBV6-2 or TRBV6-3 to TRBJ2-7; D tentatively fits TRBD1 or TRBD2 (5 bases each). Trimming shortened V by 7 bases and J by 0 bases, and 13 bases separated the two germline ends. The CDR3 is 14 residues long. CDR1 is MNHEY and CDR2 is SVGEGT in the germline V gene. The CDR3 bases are TGTGCCAGCATCCCGGGGCAGAACTCCTACGAGCAGTACTTC. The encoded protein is CASIPGQNSYEQYF.

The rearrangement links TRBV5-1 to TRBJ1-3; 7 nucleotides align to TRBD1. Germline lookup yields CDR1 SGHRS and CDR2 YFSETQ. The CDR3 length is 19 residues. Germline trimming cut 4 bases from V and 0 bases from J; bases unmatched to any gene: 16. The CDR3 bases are TGCGCCAGCAGCCGCGGCCCCCGGACAGGTTTGTCCTCTGGAAACACCATATATTTT. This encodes CASSRGPRTGLSSGNTIYF. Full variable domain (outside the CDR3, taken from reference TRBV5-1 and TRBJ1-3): KAGVTQTPRYLIKTRGQQVTLSCSPISGHRSVSWYQQTPGQGLQFLFEYFSETQRNKGNFPGRFSGRQFSNSRSEMNVSTLELGDSALYLCASSRGPRTGLSSGNTIYFGEGSWLTVV.

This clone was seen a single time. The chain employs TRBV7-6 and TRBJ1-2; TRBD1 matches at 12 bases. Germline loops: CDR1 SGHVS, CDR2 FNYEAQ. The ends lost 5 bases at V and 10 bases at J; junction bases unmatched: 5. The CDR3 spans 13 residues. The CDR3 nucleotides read TGTGCCAGCAGCGTGGGACAGGGGGCACACTACACCTTC. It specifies CASSVGQGAHYTF. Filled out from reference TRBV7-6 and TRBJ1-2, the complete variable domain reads GAGVSQSPRYKVTKRGQDVALRCDPISGHVSLYWYRQALGQGPEFLTYFNYEAQQDKSGLPNDRFSAERPEGSISTLTIQRTEQRDSAMYRCASSVGQGAHYTFGSGTRLTVV.

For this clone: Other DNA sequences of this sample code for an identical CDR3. CDR3 sequence reads: CASSLTGVSYEQYF. The CDR3 DNA reads as TGTGCCAGCAGTTTAACGGGGGTCTCCTACGAGCAGTACTTC. The chain links TRBV28 to TRBJ2-7; maybe TRBD2 (6 bases). The CDR3 consists of 14 residues. Germline lookup yields CDR1 MDHEN and CDR2 SYDVKM. Trimming shortened V by 2 bases and J by 0 bases, and 8 bases separated the two germline ends.

The CDR3 coding sequence is TGTGCCAGCAGCTTAGGGACAAGGACAGGGGGCACTGAAGCTTTCTTT. It specifies CASSLGTRTGGTEAFF. V gene TRBV11-2 combines with J gene TRBJ1-1; 10 bases agree with TRBD1. The CDR3 is made up of 16 amino acids. CDR1 is SGHAT, CDR2 FQNNGV, per germline. The J segment lost 4 bases and the V segment lost 1 base, leaving 6 bases of the junction unmatched.

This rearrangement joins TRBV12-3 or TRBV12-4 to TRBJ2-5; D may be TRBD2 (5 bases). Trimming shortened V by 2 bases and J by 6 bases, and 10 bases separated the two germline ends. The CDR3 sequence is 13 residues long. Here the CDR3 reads CASSLSTGKTQYF. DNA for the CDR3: TGTGCCAGCAGTTTATCGACGGGGAAGACCCAGTACTTC.

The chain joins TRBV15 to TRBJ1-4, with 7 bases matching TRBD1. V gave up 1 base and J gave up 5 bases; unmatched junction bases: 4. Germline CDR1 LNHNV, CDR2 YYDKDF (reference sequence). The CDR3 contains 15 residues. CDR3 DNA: TGTGCCACCAGCAGAGTGGACAGGCCAAATGAAAAACTGTTTTTT. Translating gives CATSRVDRPNEKLFF.

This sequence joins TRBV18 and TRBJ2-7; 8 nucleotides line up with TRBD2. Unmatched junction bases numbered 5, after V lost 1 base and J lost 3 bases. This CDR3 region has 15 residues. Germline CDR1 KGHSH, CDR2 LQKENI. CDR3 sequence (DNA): TGTGCCAGCTCACCACTCGTCGGGGGGGACTACGAGCAGTACTTC. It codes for CASSPLVGGDYEQYF.

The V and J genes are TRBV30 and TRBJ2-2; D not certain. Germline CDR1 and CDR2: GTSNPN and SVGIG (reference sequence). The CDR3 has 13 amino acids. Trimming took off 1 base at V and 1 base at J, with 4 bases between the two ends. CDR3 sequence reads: CAWSALNTGELFF. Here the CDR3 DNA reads TGTGCCTGGAGTGCCCTGAACACCGGGGAGCTGTTTTTT.

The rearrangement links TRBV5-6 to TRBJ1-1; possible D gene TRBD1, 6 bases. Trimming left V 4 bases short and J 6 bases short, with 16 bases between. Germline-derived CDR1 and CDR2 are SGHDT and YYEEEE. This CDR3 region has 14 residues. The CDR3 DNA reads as TGTGCCAGCAGCCCACCAGGGGTGTTTTCTGAAGCTTTCTTT. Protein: CASSPPGVFSEAFF.

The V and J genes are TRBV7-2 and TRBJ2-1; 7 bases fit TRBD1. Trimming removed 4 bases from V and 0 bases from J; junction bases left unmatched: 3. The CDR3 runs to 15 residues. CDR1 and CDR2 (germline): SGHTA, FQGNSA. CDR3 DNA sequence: TGTGCCAGCAGCTCGAACAGGGGCTCCTACAATGAGCAGTTCTTC. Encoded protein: CASSSNRGSYNEQFF.